The rows below give T cell receptor beta chains drawn from one sample of a study of spatial heterogeneity in lung cancer. Using its own MiXCR run on the 5' RACE reads, TCRdb lists one record per CDR3 protein. The table shows around 12,000 distinct CDR3 sequences, with approximately 2.9% occurring only once. The sample consisted of lung tumor tissue, taken at surgery. All receptors derive from a male donor with early-stage non-small cell lung cancer. Each CDR3 is given with its conserved first and last residue. D genes are given only for firm matches. Expanded clones are given a class, and other clones once, few, many or no size at all.

j_gene: TRBJ1-1
v_gene: TRBV7-9
d_gene: .
abundance: many
CDR3nt: TGTGCCAGCAGCCCCGGCCCCAAGTTGAACACTGAAGCTTTCTTT
CDR3aa: CASSPGPKLNTEAFF

j_gene: TRBJ2-1
v_gene: TRBV7-3
d_gene: TRBD2
abundance: few
CDR3nt: TGTGCCAGCAGCTTCCGGGCCGGCGGGGGGGTAGGTGAGCAGTTCTTC
CDR3aa: CASSFRAGGGVGEQFF

j_gene: TRBJ2-3
v_gene: TRBV24-1
d_gene: .
abundance: many
CDR3nt: TGTGCCACCAGTGATTTCGGGGAAGATGGTACAGATACGCAGTATTTT
CDR3aa: CATSDFGEDGTDTQYF

j_gene: TRBJ1-6
v_gene: TRBV5-1
d_gene: .
abundance: few
CDR3nt: TGCGCCAGCAGCTTGGAACAGAGAGATTCACCCCTCCACTTT
CDR3aa: CASSLEQRDSPLHF

j_gene: TRBJ1-1
v_gene: TRBV27
d_gene: .
abundance: many
CDR3nt: TGTGCCAGCAGCGGTGGTCAGGGGACGCTGGCTAACACTGAAGCTTTCTTT
CDR3aa: CASSGGQGTLANTEAFF

j_gene: TRBJ2-7
v_gene: TRBV10-3
d_gene: TRBD1
abundance: many
CDR3nt: TGTGCCATCAGTGAGACGACAGGGGTCGGGGAGCAGTACTTC
CDR3aa: CAISETTGVGEQYF

j_gene: TRBJ2-2
v_gene: TRBV10-1
d_gene: .
abundance: many
CDR3nt: TGCGCCAGCAGTGGGCGAATCGGGGAGCTGTTTTTT
CDR3aa: CASSGRIGELFF

j_gene: TRBJ1-2
v_gene: TRBV2
d_gene: .
abundance: many
CDR3nt: TGTGCCAGCAGTGAAAGACCCAACTATGGCTACACCTTC
CDR3aa: CASSERPNYGYTF

j_gene: TRBJ2-2
v_gene: TRBV7-9
d_gene: .
abundance: .
CDR3nt: TGTGCCAGCACCCTGCGAGGTAACACCGGGGAGATGTTTTTT
CDR3aa: CASTLRGNTGEMFF

j_gene: TRBJ2-6
v_gene: TRBV7-9
d_gene: TRBD1
abundance: few
CDR3nt: TGTGCCAGTACCCGCGGGACAGGGACTGGGGCCAACGTCCTGACTTTC
CDR3aa: CASTRGTGTGANVLTF

j_gene: TRBJ1-1
v_gene: TRBV4-2
d_gene: .
abundance: many
CDR3nt: TGTGCCAGCAGCCCGGGTCGCGGGGGCACTGAAGCTTTCTTT
CDR3aa: CASSPGRGGTEAFF

j_gene: TRBJ1-4
v_gene: TRBV2
d_gene: .
abundance: many
CDR3nt: TGTGCCAGCAGTGAGAATCAGGGAGGAAAACTGTTTTTT
CDR3aa: CASSENQGGKLFF

j_gene: TRBJ1-1
v_gene: TRBV12-3/TRBV12-4
d_gene: .
abundance: few
CDR3nt: TGTGCCAGCAGTTTGCGCCTCATGAACACTGAAGCTTTCTTT
CDR3aa: CASSLRLMNTEAFF

j_gene: TRBJ2-5
v_gene: TRBV29-1
d_gene: TRBD1
abundance: many
CDR3nt: TGCAGCGGCTCAGGGGGAGAGACCCAGTACTTC
CDR3aa: CSGSGGETQYF

j_gene: TRBJ2-1
v_gene: TRBV12-3/TRBV12-4
d_gene: .
abundance: many
CDR3nt: TGTGCCAGCAGCCCTCCTACGGCGACCCAAACCTACAATGAGCAGTTCTTC
CDR3aa: CASSPPTATQTYNEQFF

j_gene: TRBJ2-2
v_gene: TRBV28
d_gene: TRBD2
abundance: large
CDR3nt: TGTGCCAGCAGTTTCGGGGGGGCCTCAGTAAGATCGAACACCGGGGAGCTGTTTTTT
CDR3aa: CASSFGGASVRSNTGELFF

j_gene: TRBJ1-6
v_gene: TRBV3-1
d_gene: .
abundance: many
CDR3nt: TGTGCCAGCAGCCTCCCCCGCGAACCCCTCCACTTT
CDR3aa: CASSLPREPLHF

j_gene: TRBJ2-7
v_gene: TRBV2
d_gene: .
abundance: many
CDR3nt: TGTGCCAGCAGTGAAGCATCCGAGCAGTACTTC
CDR3aa: CASSEASEQYF

j_gene: TRBJ1-5
v_gene: TRBV20-1
d_gene: .
abundance: many
CDR3nt: TGCAGTGCTAGAAGCGTCAGCAATCAGCCCCAGCATTTT
CDR3aa: CSARSVSNQPQHF

j_gene: TRBJ1-2
v_gene: TRBV12-3/TRBV12-4
d_gene: .
abundance: many
CDR3nt: TGTGCCAGCTACACCGGCTATGGCTACACCTTC
CDR3aa: CASYTGYGYTF

j_gene: TRBJ2-5
v_gene: TRBV6-7
d_gene: TRBD2
abundance: many
CDR3nt: TGTGCCAGCAGTTACGAACTAGCGGGCTTCCAAGAGACCCAGTACTTC
CDR3aa: CASSYELAGFQETQYF

j_gene: TRBJ2-1
v_gene: TRBV6-5
d_gene: TRBD2
abundance: many
CDR3nt: TGTGCCAGCAGTGCCGTGAGAGCGGGGGACTACAATGAGCAGTTCTTC
CDR3aa: CASSAVRAGDYNEQFF

j_gene: TRBJ2-7
v_gene: TRBV10-2
d_gene: .
abundance: .
CDR3nt: TGCGCCAGCAGTTTCGGACAGCTCGGGGAGTACTTC
CDR3aa: CASSFGQLGEYF

j_gene: TRBJ1-5
v_gene: TRBV28
d_gene: .
abundance: many
CDR3nt: TGTGCCAGCACCCGACAACAGGGCAATCAGCCCCAGCATTTT
CDR3aa: CASTRQQGNQPQHF

j_gene: TRBJ2-2
v_gene: TRBV28
d_gene: .
abundance: many
CDR3nt: TGTGCCAGCACCCTACGGGACTCCAGAGGGGAGCTGTTTTTT
CDR3aa: CASTLRDSRGELFF

j_gene: TRBJ1-3
v_gene: TRBV20-1
d_gene: TRBD1
abundance: few
CDR3nt: TGCAGTGCACGCCGGGACAGGGCCGACCAATACTCTGGAAACACCATATATTTT
CDR3aa: CSARRDRADQYSGNTIYF

j_gene: TRBJ2-7
v_gene: TRBV7-8
d_gene: .
abundance: many
CDR3nt: TGTGCCAGCAGATTTTCAGGTTTCGAGCAGTACTTC
CDR3aa: CASRFSGFEQYF

j_gene: TRBJ2-5
v_gene: TRBV7-2
d_gene: .
abundance: many
CDR3nt: TGTGCCAGCAGCTCCGTCGGAGGAGAGACCCAGTACTTC
CDR3aa: CASSSVGGETQYF

j_gene: TRBJ2-3
v_gene: TRBV2
d_gene: TRBD2
abundance: many
CDR3nt: TGTGCCAGCAGCCCACTAGCGGGGGGGTCAGATACGCAGTATTTT
CDR3aa: CASSPLAGGSDTQYF

j_gene: TRBJ1-2
v_gene: TRBV7-9
d_gene: .
abundance: large
CDR3nt: TGTGCCAGCAGCTCTCCGGGACCTACTAACTATGGCTACACCTTC
CDR3aa: CASSSPGPTNYGYTF

j_gene: TRBJ1-1
v_gene: TRBV11-3
d_gene: .
abundance: many
CDR3nt: TGTGCCAGCAGCTTCAGGGGAACTTCCGGCACTGAAGCTTTCTTT
CDR3aa: CASSFRGTSGTEAFF

j_gene: TRBJ1-1
v_gene: TRBV3-1
d_gene: .
abundance: many
CDR3nt: TGTGCCAGCAGCCAAGGGGGGGCGCGTGCGAACACTGAAGCTTTCTTT
CDR3aa: CASSQGGARANTEAFF

j_gene: TRBJ1-1
v_gene: TRBV24-1
d_gene: TRBD1
abundance: medium-sized
CDR3nt: TGTGCCACCAGGGACAGGTTTGAAGCTTTCTTT
CDR3aa: CATRDRFEAFF

j_gene: TRBJ2-7
v_gene: TRBV11-2
d_gene: .
abundance: many
CDR3nt: TGTGCCAGCAGCTTAGACAGCTATGGGCCGGGGACCTCCTACGAGCAGTACTTC
CDR3aa: CASSLDSYGPGTSYEQYF

j_gene: TRBJ2-7
v_gene: TRBV12-3/TRBV12-4
d_gene: .
abundance: medium-sized
CDR3nt: TGTGCCAGCAGCGACGTATACGAGCAGTACTTC
CDR3aa: CASSDVYEQYF

j_gene: TRBJ2-3
v_gene: TRBV12-3/TRBV12-4
d_gene: .
abundance: many
CDR3nt: TGTGCCAGCAGTTTCTTTCAACTGGGCACAGATACGCAGTATTTT
CDR3aa: CASSFFQLGTDTQYF

j_gene: TRBJ2-7
v_gene: TRBV5-8
d_gene: .
abundance: many
CDR3nt: TGTGCCAGCAGCTTGTCAGCTTACTCCTACGAGCAGTACTTC
CDR3aa: CASSLSAYSYEQYF

j_gene: TRBJ1-4
v_gene: TRBV3-1
d_gene: TRBD1
abundance: many
CDR3nt: TGTGCCAGCAGCCAAGAGTTAAGGGACAGTCGTGGAAAACTGTTTTTT
CDR3aa: CASSQELRDSRGKLFF

j_gene: TRBJ2-2
v_gene: TRBV6-5
d_gene: TRBD1
abundance: many
CDR3nt: TGTGCCAGCAGTTACCGTTATGTCCGGACAGGGGGTGACACCGGTGAGCTGTTTTTT
CDR3aa: CASSYRYVRTGGDTGELFF

j_gene: TRBJ1-6
v_gene: TRBV3-1
d_gene: .
abundance: many
CDR3nt: TGTGCCAGCAGCCCATCTGTTAGGGGGAGTAATTCACCCCTCCACTTT
CDR3aa: CASSPSVRGSNSPLHF

j_gene: TRBJ1-1
v_gene: TRBV30
d_gene: TRBD1
abundance: .
CDR3nt: TGTGCCTGGAGTTTACGGACAGGGGGAAAAACTGAAGCTTTCTTT
CDR3aa: CAWSLRTGGKTEAFF

j_gene: TRBJ2-3
v_gene: TRBV18
d_gene: .
abundance: many
CDR3nt: TGTGCCAGCTCTACCACAGCTGATACGCAGTATTTT
CDR3aa: CASSTTADTQYF

j_gene: TRBJ1-1
v_gene: TRBV20-1
d_gene: .
abundance: many
CDR3nt: TGCAGTGCTAGAGATCGAAGGGGACCTACTATGAACACTGAAGCTTTCTTT
CDR3aa: CSARDRRGPTMNTEAFF

j_gene: TRBJ1-1
v_gene: TRBV11-3
d_gene: TRBD1
abundance: many
CDR3nt: TGTGCCAGCAGCTTAGACCCCCCCGGAAGGGGGCCCAACACTGAAGCTTTCTTT
CDR3aa: CASSLDPPGRGPNTEAFF

j_gene: TRBJ1-5
v_gene: TRBV20-1
d_gene: .
abundance: few
CDR3nt: TGCAGTGCTAGATCTGTTGCAAATCAGCCCCAGCATTTT
CDR3aa: CSARSVANQPQHF

j_gene: TRBJ1-4
v_gene: TRBV12-3/TRBV12-4
d_gene: TRBD1
abundance: many
CDR3nt: TGTGCCAGCAGTTTACAGCAGGGGGCAGGGGAAAAACTGTTTTTT
CDR3aa: CASSLQQGAGEKLFF

j_gene: TRBJ2-7
v_gene: TRBV10-2
d_gene: .
abundance: large
CDR3nt: TGCGCCAGCAGTGATTACCAGGCCTCCTACGAGCAGTACTTC
CDR3aa: CASSDYQASYEQYF

j_gene: TRBJ1-2
v_gene: TRBV6-5
d_gene: .
abundance: many
CDR3nt: TGTGCCAGCAGCCCAGTGGGGATCGGGTACGGCTACACCTTC
CDR3aa: CASSPVGIGYGYTF

j_gene: TRBJ1-5
v_gene: TRBV20-1
d_gene: .
abundance: many
CDR3nt: TGCAGTGCTAGGACAGGTATTACCAATCAGCCCCAGCATTTT
CDR3aa: CSARTGITNQPQHF

j_gene: TRBJ1-4
v_gene: TRBV5-4
d_gene: TRBD1
abundance: many
CDR3nt: TGTGCCAGCAGCTTGGGGACAGGGCGTCGTGTTAATGAAAAACTGTTTTTT
CDR3aa: CASSLGTGRRVNEKLFF

j_gene: TRBJ1-2
v_gene: TRBV5-6
d_gene: .
abundance: .
CDR3nt: TGTGCCAGCAGCTTTGTCGCGACAGGCCACTATGGCGACACCTTC
CDR3aa: CASSFVATGHYGDTF

j_gene: TRBJ1-1
v_gene: TRBV15
d_gene: TRBD1
abundance: many
CDR3nt: TGTGCCACCAGGCCTACTCTCACAGGGGACACTGAAGCTTTCTTT
CDR3aa: CATRPTLTGDTEAFF

j_gene: TRBJ1-6
v_gene: TRBV6-6
d_gene: .
abundance: many
CDR3nt: TGTGCCAGCAGGGACAGAGGCAGCGGTTCACCCCTCCACTTT
CDR3aa: CASRDRGSGSPLHF

j_gene: TRBJ2-7
v_gene: TRBV15
d_gene: .
abundance: medium-sized
CDR3nt: TGTGCCACCAGCAGAGATGTGGGGTACGAGCAGTACTTC
CDR3aa: CATSRDVGYEQYF

j_gene: TRBJ2-3
v_gene: TRBV5-8
d_gene: .
abundance: few
CDR3nt: TGTGCCAGCAGCTCGGGGTACAGACTGGCAGAAACGCAGTATTTT
CDR3aa: CASSSGYRLAETQYF